This T cell receptor (beta chain) is from a study of blood T cell repertoires in COVID-19. Germline V gene data show CDR1 as SGHNT and CDR2 as YYREEE (reference sequence). Trimming at V came to 4 bases and at J to 2 bases, leaving 4 bases not matched to a gene. This CDR3 is 15 amino acids long. Per the original data handling: Quantification of nucleated cells was approximated via reference gene primer amplification. TCRdb keeps only in-frame clones here, not all; method: immunoSEQ multiplex PCR. The V and J calls and the clone size are those of that table, but D and trimming were determined from the DNA. Here the sample spans hundreds of thousands of clones, about 87% being singletons. Participants were aged about 18 to 89 years from 24 US areas.

Input material: PBMCs or T cells enriched from blood (not recorded which). The gene calls are TRBV5-4 and TRBJ1-2; 11 positions agree with TRBD1. This clonotype was sampled from a woman in her fifties or sixties who had recovered from COVID-19. The CDR3 nucleotides read TGTGCCAGCAGCCTACGGGACAGGGGGAACTATGGCTACACCTTC. Residues: CASSLRDRGNYGYTF.